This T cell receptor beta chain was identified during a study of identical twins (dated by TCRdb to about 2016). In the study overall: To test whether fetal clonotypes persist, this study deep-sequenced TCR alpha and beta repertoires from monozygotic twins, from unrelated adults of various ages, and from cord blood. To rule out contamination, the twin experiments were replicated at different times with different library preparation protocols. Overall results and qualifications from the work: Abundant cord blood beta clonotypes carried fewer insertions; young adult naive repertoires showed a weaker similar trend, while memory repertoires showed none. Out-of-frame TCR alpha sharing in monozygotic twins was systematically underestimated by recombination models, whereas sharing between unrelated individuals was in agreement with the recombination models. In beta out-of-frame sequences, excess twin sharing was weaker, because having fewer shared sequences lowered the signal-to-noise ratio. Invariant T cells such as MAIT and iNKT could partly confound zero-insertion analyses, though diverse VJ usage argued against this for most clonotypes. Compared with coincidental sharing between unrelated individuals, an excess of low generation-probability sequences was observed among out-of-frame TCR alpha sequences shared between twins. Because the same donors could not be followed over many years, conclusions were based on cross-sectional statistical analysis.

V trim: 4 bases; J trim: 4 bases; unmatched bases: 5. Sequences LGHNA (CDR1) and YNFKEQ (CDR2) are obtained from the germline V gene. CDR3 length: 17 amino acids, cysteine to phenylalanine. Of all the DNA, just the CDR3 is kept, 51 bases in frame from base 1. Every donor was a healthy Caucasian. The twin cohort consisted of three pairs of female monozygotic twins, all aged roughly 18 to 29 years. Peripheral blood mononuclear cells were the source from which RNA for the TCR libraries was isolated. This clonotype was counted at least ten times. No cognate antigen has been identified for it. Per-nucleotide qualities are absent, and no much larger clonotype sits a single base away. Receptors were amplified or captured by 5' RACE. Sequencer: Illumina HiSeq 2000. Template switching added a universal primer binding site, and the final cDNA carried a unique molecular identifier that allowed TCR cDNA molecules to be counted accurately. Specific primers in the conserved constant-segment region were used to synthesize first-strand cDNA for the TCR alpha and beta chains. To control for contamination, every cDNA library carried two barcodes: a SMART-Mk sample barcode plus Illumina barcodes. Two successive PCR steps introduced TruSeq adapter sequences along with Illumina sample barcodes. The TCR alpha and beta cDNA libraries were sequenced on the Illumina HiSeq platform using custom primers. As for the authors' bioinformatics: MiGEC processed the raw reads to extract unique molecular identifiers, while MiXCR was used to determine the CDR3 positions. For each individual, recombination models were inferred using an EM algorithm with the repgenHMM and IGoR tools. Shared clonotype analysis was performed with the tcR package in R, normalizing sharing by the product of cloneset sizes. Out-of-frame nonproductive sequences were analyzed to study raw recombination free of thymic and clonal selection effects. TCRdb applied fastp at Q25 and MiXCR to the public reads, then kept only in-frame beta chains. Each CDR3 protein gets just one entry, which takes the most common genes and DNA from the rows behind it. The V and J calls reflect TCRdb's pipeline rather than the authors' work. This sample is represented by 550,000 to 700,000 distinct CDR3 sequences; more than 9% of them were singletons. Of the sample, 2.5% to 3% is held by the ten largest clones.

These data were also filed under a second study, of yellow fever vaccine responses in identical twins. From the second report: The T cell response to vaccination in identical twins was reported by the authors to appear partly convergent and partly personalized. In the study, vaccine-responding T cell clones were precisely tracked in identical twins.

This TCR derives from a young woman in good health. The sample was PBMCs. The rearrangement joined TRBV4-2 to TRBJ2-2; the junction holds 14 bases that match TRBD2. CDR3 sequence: CASSLGLAGAGTGELFF. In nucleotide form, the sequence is TGTGCCAGCAGCCTGGGACTAGCGGGGGCGGGCACCGGGGAGCTGTTTTTT.